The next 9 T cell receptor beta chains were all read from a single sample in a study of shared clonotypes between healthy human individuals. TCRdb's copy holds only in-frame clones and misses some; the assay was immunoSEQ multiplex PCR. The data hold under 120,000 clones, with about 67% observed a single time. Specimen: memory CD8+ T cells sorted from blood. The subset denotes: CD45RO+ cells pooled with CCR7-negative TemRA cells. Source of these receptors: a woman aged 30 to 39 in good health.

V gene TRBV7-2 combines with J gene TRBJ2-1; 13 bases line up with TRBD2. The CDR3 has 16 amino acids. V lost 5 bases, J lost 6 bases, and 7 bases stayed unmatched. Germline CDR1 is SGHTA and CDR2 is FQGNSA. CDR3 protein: CASSIMWTSGSNEQFF. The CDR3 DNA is TGTGCCAGCAGCATAATGTGGACTAGCGGGAGCAATGAGCAGTTCTTC.

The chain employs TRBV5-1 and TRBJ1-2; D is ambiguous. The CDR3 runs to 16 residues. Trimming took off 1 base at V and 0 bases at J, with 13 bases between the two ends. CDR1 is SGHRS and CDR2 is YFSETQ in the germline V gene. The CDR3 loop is CASSLRTRGSNYGYTF. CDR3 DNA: TGCGCCAGCAGCTTGAGGACCCGAGGCTCTAACTATGGCTACACCTTC.

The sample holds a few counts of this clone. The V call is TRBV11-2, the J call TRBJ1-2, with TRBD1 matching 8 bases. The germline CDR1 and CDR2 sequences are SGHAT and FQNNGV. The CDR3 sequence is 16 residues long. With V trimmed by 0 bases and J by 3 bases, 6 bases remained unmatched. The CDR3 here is CASSLDRPGGDYGYTF. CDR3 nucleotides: TGTGCCAGCAGCTTAGATCGTCCAGGGGGCGACTATGGCTACACCTTC. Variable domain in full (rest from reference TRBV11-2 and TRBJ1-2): EAGVAQSPRYKIIEKRQSVAFWCNPISGHATLYWYQQILGQGPKLLIQFQNNGVVDDSQLPKDRFSAERLKGVDSTLKIQPAKLEDSAVYLCASSLDRPGGDYGYTFGSGTRLTVV.

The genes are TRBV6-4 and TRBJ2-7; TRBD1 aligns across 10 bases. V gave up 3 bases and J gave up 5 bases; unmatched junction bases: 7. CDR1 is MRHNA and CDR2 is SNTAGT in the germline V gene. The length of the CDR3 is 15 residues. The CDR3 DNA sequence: TGTGCCAGCAGTGAAGCGGGGACAGGGGCCCACGAGCAGTACTTC. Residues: CASSEAGTGAHEQYF.

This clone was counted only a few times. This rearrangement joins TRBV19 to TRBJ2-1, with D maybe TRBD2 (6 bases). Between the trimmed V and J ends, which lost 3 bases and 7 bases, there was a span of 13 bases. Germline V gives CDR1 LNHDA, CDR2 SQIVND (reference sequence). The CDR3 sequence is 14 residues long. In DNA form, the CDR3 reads TGTGCCAGTAGTATGAGGGGTCTAGCGAATGAGCAGTTCTTC. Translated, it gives CASSMRGLANEQFF.

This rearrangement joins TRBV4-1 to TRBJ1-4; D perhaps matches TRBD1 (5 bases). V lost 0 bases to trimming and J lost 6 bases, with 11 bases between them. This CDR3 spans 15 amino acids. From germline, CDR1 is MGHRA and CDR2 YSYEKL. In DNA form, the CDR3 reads TGCGCCAGCAGCCAAGAAGAAGACAGTGATGAAAAACTGTTTTTT. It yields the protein CASSQEEDSDEKLFF.

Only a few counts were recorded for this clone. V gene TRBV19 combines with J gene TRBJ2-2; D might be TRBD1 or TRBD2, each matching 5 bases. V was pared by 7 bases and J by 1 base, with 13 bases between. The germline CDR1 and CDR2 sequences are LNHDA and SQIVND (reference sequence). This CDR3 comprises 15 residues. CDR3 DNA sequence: TGTGCCAGTAAGATGGATGGGGGGAACACCGGGGAGCTGTTTTTT. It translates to CASKMDGGNTGELFF.

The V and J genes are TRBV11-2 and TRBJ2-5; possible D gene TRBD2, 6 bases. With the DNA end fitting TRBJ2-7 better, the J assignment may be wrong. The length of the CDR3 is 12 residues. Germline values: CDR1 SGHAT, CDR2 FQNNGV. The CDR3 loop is CASAGSAYEQYF. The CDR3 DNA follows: TGTGCCAGCGCGGGGTCAGCCTACGAGCAGTACTTC.

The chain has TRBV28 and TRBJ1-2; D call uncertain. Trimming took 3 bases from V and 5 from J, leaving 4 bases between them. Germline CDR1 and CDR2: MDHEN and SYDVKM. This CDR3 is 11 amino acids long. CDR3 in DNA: TGTGCCAGCAGTTTCGAGTATGGCTACACCTTC. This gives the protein CASSFEYGYTF.